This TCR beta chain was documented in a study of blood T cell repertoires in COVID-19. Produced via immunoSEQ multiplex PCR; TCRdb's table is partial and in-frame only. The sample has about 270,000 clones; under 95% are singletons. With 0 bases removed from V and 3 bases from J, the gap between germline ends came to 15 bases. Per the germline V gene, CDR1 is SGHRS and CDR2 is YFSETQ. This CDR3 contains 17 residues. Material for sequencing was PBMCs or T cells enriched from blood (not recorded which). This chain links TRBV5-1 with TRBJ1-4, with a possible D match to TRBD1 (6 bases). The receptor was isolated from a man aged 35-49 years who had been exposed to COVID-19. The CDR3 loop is CASSLGDQGKANEKLFF. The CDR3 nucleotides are TGCGCCAGCAGCTTGGGGGACCAGGGGAAGGCTAATGAAAAACTGTTTTTT.